This T cell receptor (beta chain) emerged from a study of spatial heterogeneity in lung cancer. This clonotype was observed at least ten times. MiXCR, run by TCRdb on the 5' RACE reads, gives a single entry per CDR3 protein. This sample yields 7,200 or so distinct CDR3 sequences, of which approximately 4% are seen a single time; roughly 25% belongs to the top ten. Noted time point: sample taken at primary tumor resection. The authors sequenced whole RNA from tumor, nontumor lung or frozen PBMC without sorting. This material consisted of normal lung tissue next to the tumor, taken at surgery. The TCR originated in a female donor with early-stage non-small cell lung cancer.

For the CDR3, the DNA is TGTGCCAGCAGTTATTTGTCGGACACCGGGGAGCTGTTTTTT. It encodes CASSYLSDTGELFF. The V gene is TRBV6-2 or TRBV6-3, the J gene TRBJ2-2; unclear D gene. CDR1 and CDR2 (germline): MNHEY, SVGEGT. The CDR3 has 14 amino acids. Trimming removed 3 bases at V and 3 bases at J, with 8 bases between.